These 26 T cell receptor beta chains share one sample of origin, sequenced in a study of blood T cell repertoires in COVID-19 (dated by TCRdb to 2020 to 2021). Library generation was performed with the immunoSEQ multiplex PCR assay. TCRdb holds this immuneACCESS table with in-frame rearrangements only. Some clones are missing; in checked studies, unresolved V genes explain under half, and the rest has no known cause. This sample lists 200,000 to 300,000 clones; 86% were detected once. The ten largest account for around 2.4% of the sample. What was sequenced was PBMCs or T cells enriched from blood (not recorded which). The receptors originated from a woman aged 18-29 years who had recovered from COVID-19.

CDR3 sequence (DNA): TGTGCCAGTAGTATCCGGACGGGGGGTCGAGATGAACTGTTTTTT. Its translation is CASSIRTGGRDELFF. The chain combines TRBV19 with TRBJ1-4; a weak D match, TRBD1 (5 bases). Germline V gene sequence: CDR1 LNHDA, CDR2 SQIVND (reference sequence). The CDR3 consists of 15 residues. V lost 3 bases and J lost 12, with 20 bases in between.

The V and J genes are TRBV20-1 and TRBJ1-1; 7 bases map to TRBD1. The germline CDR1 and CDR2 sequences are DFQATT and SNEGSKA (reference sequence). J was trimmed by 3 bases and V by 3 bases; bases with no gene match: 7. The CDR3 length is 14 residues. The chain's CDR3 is CSASWAGGYTEAFF. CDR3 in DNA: TGCAGTGCTAGTTGGGCAGGGGGGTACACTGAAGCTTTCTTT.

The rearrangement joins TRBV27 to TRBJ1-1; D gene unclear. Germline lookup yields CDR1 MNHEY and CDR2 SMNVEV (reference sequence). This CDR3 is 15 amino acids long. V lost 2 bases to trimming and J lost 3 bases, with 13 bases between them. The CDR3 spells CASSLNGRRYTEAFF. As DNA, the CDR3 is TGTGCCAGCAGTTTAAACGGCAGGCGCTACACTGAAGCTTTCTTT.

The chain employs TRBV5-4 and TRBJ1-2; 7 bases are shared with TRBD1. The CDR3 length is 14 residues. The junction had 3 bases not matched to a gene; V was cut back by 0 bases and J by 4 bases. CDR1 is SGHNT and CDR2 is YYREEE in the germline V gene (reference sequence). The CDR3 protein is CASSLETGSYGYTF. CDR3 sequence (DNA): TGTGCCAGCAGCTTGGAGACAGGGAGCTATGGCTACACCTTC.

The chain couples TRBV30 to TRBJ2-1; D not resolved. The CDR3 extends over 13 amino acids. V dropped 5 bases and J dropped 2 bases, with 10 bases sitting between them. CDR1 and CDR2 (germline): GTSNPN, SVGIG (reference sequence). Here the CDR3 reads CAWETPTYNEQFF. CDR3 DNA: TGTGCCTGGGAGACACCTACCTACAATGAGCAGTTCTTC. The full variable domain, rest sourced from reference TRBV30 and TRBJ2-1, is SQTIHQWPATLVQPVGSPLSLECTVEGTSNPNLYWYRQAAGRGLQLLFYSVGIGQISSEVPQNLSASRPQDRQFILSSKKLLLSDSGFYLCAWETPTYNEQFFGPGTRLTVL.

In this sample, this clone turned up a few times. The CDR3 bases are TGTGCCTGGAGTGCCGGGACAGTCTCCTACGAGCAGTACTTC. Its translation: CAWSAGTVSYEQYF. V usage is TRBV30 and J usage is TRBJ2-7, with TRBD1 matching 7 bases. This CDR3 region has 14 residues. V shed 1 base and J 0 bases; nucleotides not matched to a gene: 3. Germline lookup yields CDR1 GTSNPN and CDR2 SVGIG (reference sequence).

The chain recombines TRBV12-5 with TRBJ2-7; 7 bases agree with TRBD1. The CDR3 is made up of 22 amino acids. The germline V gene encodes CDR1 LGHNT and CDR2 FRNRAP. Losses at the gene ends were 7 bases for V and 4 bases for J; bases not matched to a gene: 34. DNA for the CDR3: TGTGCTAGTGTCACTCCGGGACAGCCACTTTACTTCCCCTACGGTACCGCTTACGAGCAGTACTTC. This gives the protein CASVTPGQPLYFPYGTAYEQYF.

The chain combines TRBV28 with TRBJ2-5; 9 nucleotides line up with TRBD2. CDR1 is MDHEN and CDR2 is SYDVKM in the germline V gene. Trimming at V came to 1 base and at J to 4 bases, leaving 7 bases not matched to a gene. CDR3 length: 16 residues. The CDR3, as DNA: TGTGCCAGCAGTTTATTAGCAGCGGGAGGCGGAGAGACCCAGTACTTC. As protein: CASSLLAAGGGETQYF.

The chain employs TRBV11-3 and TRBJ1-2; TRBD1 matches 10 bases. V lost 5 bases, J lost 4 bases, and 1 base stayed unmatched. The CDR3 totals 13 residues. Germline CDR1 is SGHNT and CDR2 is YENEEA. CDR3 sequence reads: CASSRTGGYGYTF. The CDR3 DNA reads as TGTGCCAGCAGCCGGACAGGGGGCTATGGCTACACCTTC.

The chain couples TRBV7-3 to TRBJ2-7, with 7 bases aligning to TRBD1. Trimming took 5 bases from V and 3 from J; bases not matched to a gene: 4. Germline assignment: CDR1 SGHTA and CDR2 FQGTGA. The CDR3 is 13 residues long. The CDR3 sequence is CASSPDRDYEQYF. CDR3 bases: TGTGCCAGCAGCCCTGACAGGGACTACGAGCAGTACTTC.

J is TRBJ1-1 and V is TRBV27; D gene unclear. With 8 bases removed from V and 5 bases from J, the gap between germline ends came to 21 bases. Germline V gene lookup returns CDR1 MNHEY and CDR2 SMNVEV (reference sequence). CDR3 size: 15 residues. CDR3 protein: CASGLWFSPGTEAFF. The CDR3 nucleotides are TGTGCCAGCGGGTTGTGGTTCTCCCCCGGGACTGAAGCTTTCTTT.

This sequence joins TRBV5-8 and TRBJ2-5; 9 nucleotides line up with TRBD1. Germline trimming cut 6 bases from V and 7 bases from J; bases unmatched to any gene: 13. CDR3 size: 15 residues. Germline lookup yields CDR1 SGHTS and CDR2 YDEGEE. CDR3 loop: CASIPTGGRWTTQYF. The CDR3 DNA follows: TGTGCCAGCATCCCCACAGGGGGCCGGTGGACGACCCAGTACTTC.

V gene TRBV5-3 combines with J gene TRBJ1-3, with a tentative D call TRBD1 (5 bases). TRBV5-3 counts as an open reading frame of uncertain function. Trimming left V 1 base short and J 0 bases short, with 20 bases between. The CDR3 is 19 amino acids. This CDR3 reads CARSLLRQRRIDSGNTIYF. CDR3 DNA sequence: TGTGCCAGAAGCTTGTTGAGACAGAGAAGAATCGACTCTGGAAACACCATATATTTT.

As DNA, the CDR3 is TGTGCCACCAGCGGGGGAGGGCCGTATCGCCATGGCAATCAGCCCCAGCATTTT. Amino acid sequence: CATSGGGPYRHGNQPQHF. This rearrangement joins TRBV15 to TRBJ1-5; D is perhaps TRBD1 (5 bases). Germline loops: CDR1 LNHNV, CDR2 YYDKDF (reference sequence). The CDR3 is 18 amino acids. V was cut by 5 bases and J by 2 bases, with 22 bases left in between. Filled out from reference TRBV15 and TRBJ1-5, the complete variable domain reads DAMVIQNPRYQVTQFGKPVTLSCSQTLNHNVMYWYQQKSSQAPKLLFHYYDKDFNNEADTPDNFQSRRPNTSFCFLDIRSPGLGDTAMYLCATSGGGPYRHGNQPQHFGDGTRLSIL.

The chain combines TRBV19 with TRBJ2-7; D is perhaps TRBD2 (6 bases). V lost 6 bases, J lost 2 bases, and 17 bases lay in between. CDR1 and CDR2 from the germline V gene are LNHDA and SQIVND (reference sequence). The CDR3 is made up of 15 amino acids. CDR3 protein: CASSSPGVATYEQYF. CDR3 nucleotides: TGTGCCAGTAGCTCCCCGGGGGTAGCGACCTACGAGCAGTACTTC. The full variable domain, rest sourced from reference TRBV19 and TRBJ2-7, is DGGITQSPKYLFRKEGQNVTLSCEQNLNHDAMYWYRQDPGQGLRLIYYSQIVNDFQKGDIAEGYSVSREKKESFPLTVTSAQKNPTAFYLCASSSPGVATYEQYFGPGTRLTVT.

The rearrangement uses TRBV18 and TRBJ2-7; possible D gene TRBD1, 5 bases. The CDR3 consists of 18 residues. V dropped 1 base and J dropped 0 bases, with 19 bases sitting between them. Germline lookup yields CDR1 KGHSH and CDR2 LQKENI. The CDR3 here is CASSPLPTECTYSYEQYF. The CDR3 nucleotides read TGTGCCAGCTCACCACTCCCGACAGAGTGTACATACTCCTACGAGCAGTACTTC.

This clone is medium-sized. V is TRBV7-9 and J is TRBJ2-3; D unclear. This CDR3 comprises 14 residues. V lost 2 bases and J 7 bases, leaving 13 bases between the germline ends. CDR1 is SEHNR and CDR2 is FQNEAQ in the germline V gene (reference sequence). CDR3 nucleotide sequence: TGTGCCAGCAGCTTATTAGATGTGGAGCATACGCAGTATTTT. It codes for CASSLLDVEHTQYF.

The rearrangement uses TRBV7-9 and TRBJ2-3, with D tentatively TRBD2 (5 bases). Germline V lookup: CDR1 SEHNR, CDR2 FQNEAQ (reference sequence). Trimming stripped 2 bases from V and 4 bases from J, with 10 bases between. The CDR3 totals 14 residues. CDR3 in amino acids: CASSLMGSSDTQYF. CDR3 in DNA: TGTGCCAGCAGCTTAATGGGGAGTTCAGATACGCAGTATTTT.

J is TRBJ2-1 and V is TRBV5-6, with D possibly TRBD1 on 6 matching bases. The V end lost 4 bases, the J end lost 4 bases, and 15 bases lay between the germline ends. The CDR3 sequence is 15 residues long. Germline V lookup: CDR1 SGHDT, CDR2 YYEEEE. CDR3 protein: CASSLGERGYNEQFF. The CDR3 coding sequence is TGTGCCAGCAGCCTGGGGGAGAGGGGGTACAATGAGCAGTTCTTC.

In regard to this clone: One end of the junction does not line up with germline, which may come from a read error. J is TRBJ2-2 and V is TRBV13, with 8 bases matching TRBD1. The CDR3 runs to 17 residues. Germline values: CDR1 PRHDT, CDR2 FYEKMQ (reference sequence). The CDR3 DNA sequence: TGTGCCAGCAGCATAGGGTACGGGACAGGGAACACCGGGGAGCTGTTTTTT. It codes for CASSIGYGTGNTGELFF.

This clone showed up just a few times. This chain's CDR3 is CASSLGSGGAYEQYF. The DNA of the CDR3 is TGTGCCAGCAGCTTGGGAAGCGGGGGGGCCTACGAGCAGTACTTC. The chain recombines TRBV5-4 with TRBJ2-7; 10 bases fit TRBD2. Germline assignment: CDR1 SGHNT and CDR2 YYREEE (reference sequence). The CDR3 extends over 15 amino acids. The trim removed 0 bases at V and 2 bases at J, leaving 2 bases unmatched.

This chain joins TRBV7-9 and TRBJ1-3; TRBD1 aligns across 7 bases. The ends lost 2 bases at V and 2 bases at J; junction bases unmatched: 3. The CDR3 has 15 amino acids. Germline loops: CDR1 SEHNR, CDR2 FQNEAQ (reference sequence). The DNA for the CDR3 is TGTGCCAGCAGCTTACAGGGGGTTACTGGAAACACCATATATTTT. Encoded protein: CASSLQGVTGNTIYF.

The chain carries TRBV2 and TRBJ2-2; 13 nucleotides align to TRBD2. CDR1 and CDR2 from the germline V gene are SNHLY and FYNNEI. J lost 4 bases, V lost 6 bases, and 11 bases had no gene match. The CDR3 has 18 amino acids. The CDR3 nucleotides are TGTGCCAGCAGCATCACTAGCGGGAGGGGGTCTGGCACCGGGGAGCTGTTTTTT. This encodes CASSITSGRGSGTGELFF.

The chain's CDR3 is CASSLGLVSYEQYF. CDR3 sequence (DNA): TGTGCCAGCAGCCTGGGACTAGTGTCCTACGAGCAGTACTTC. The chain is built from TRBV14 and TRBJ2-7; TRBD2 agrees at 8 bases. Trimming took 4 bases from V and 1 from J; bases not matched to a gene: 3. This CDR3 contains 14 residues. CDR1 is SGHDN, CDR2 FVKESK, per germline.

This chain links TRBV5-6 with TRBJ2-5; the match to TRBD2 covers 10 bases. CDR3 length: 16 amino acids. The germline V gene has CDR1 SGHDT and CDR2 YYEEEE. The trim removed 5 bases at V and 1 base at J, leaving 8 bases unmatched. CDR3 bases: TGTGCCAGCAGATCCCGACTAGCGGGTACCCAAGAGACCCAGTACTTC. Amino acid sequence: CASRSRLAGTQETQYF.

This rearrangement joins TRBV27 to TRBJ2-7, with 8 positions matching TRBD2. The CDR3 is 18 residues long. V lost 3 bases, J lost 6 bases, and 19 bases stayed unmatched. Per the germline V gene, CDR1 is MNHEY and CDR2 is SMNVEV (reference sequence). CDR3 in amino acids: CASSFLSSGHNPAAEQYF. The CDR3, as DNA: TGTGCCAGCAGTTTCCTTTCTAGCGGGCACAACCCCGCAGCCGAGCAGTACTTC.